This is a list of T cell receptor beta chains from one sample in a study of cytomegalovirus exposure and HLA in healthy donors. TCRdb keeps only in-frame clones here, not all; method: immunoSEQ multiplex PCR. The sample records over 130,000 clones, about 80% being singletons. The material sequenced was PBMCs. These receptors all stem from a man in his forties in good health and CMV-seronegative. Each CDR3 is given with its conserved first and last residue.

v_gene,j_gene,CDR3aa
TRBV6-5,TRBJ2-1,CASSYATENSYNEQFF
TRBV18,TRBJ1-1,CASSPPPGLIFIDTEAFF
TRBV5-1,TRBJ2-7,CASSFSSSGLSSYEQYF
TRBV6-5,TRBJ1-1,CASSYGEGGNTEAFF
TRBV5-1,TRBJ2-5,CASSWGMGTAYQETQYF
TRBV11-3,TRBJ2-7,CASSLQGLAGNEQYF
TRBV6-5,TRBJ2-7,CASRIQGAHEQYF
TRBV14,TRBJ1-4,CASSPLWGRGEKLFF
TRBV7-2,TRBJ2-7,CASSLRTGAYEQYF
TRBV28,TRBJ2-5,CASSSVGGQETQYF
TRBV4-3,TRBJ1-1,CASSQDLERVGGGTGAFF
TRBV29-1,TRBJ2-1,CSVAVDGTDHSYNEQFF
TRBV28,TRBJ2-7,CATRTGGYEQYF
TRBV9,TRBJ2-7,CASSVGAGLPYEQYF
TRBV7-9,TRBJ1-5,CASSSGGPSNQPQHF
TRBV5-6,TRBJ2-7,CASSLGSGRGEQYF
TRBV4-2,TRBJ2-7,CASSQGLAGGSAEQYF
TRBV4-3,TRBJ2-5,CASSPERGGQETQYF
TRBV6-5,TRBJ2-2,CASRTSGGELFF
TRBV5-1,TRBJ2-5,CASRTKLNSGTGVSETQYF
TRBV28,TRBJ1-5,CASSFSGGGQPQHF
TRBV7-6,TRBJ2-5,CASSKYRGPETQYF
TRBV5-1,TRBJ1-4,CASSFDRTGGDEKLFF
TRBV9,TRBJ2-7,CASSVGTSGTYEQYF
TRBV5-1,TRBJ2-1,CASNTERRSYNEQFF
TRBV18,TRBJ1-1,CASSQDRADMNTEAFF
TRBV28,.,CASSLRGLSDEQYF
TRBV9,TRBJ2-7,CASSVDRGGDYEQYF
TRBV7-8,TRBJ2-7,CASSLKFGTSGVGGHEQYF
TRBV28,TRBJ2-3,CASSLESASDTQYF
TRBV7-8,TRBJ2-2,CASSLGREGAGELFF
TRBV15,TRBJ1-6,CATSRAPDSGGPLHF
TRBV18,TRBJ2-5,CASSQVWTGDQETQYF
TRBV5-8,TRBJ1-2,CASSLGGGAIPPYGYTF
TRBV7-2,TRBJ2-5,CASSPGLAGLGETQYF
TRBV6-6,TRBJ1-5,CASSKGHGQPQHF
TRBV7-3,TRBJ2-2,CASSLNHGAGTGELFF
TRBV7-9,TRBJ2-1,CASSLDPDRADEQFF
TRBV6-1,TRBJ2-1,CASQTGAQGNEQFF
TRBV6-5,TRBJ1-4,CASRTDSGNEKLFF
TRBV14,TRBJ2-1,CASSQKPLSGSGWDEQFF
TRBV27,TRBJ1-2,CASSRIQGYGYTF
TRBV2,TRBJ1-2,CASSSFGYTF
TRBV5-1,TRBJ1-2,CASSLTTGGRVSGYTF
TRBV5-4,TRBJ2-2,CASSLSRNTGELFF
TRBV27,.,CASSLSGGHPYEQYF
TRBV19,TRBJ2-3,CASGGTGEADTQYF
TRBV11-2,TRBJ2-3,CASSRRLAGGTDTQYF
TRBV5-4,TRBJ2-2,CASSTGRTGELFF
TRBV9,TRBJ2-2,CASSVVGQDNRRGGELFF